The 25 T cell receptor beta chains in this list originate from one sample, sequenced in a study of radiation and T cells in renal cell carcinoma. Described time point: blood 4 weeks post-SBRT, at nephrectomy. Described treatment: 15 Gy SBRT to primary tumor, nephrectomy 4 weeks later. Repertoires were generated with immunoSEQ multiplex PCR, while TCRdb's copy carries only in-frame clones and drops some. The sample contains roughly 80,000 clones, 83% of which appear only once. The specimen comprised blood, sampled from a patient whose treatment included radiotherapy and nephrectomy. The receptors shown here come from a woman aged 60-70 years with renal cell carcinoma.

The chain has TRBV28 and TRBJ2-4, with D unresolved. Looked up from germline, CDR1 is MDHEN and CDR2 is SYDVKM. The V and J ends lost 1 base and 2 bases respectively, with 6 bases between them. This CDR3 has 14 amino acids. CDR3 sequence reads: CASSLSKTKNIQYF. CDR3 nucleotide sequence: TGTGCCAGCAGTTTATCTAAGACCAAAAACATTCAGTACTTC. The variable domain in full, completed from reference TRBV28 and TRBJ2-4, reads DVKVTQSSRYLVKRTGEKVFLECVQDMDHENMFWYRQDPGLGLRLIYFSYDVKMKEKGDIPEGYSVSREKKERFSLILESASTNQTSMYLCASSLSKTKNIQYFGAGTRLSVL.

The V and J genes are TRBV6-5 and TRBJ1-5; 10 bases agree with TRBD1. The germline V gene has CDR1 MNHEY and CDR2 SVGAGI. CDR3 length equals 15 residues. Trimming cost V 6 bases and J 7 bases; bases outside gene matches: 9. The CDR3 DNA reads as TGTGCCAGCAGACCGGGACAGGGGAAATACCAGCCCCAGCATTTT. Its protein product is CASRPGQGKYQPQHF.

The chain joins TRBV5-4 to TRBJ2-3; 7 bases map to TRBD1. This CDR3 is 17 amino acids long. CDR1 SGHNT and CDR2 YYREEE come from the germline V gene (reference sequence). The trim removed 1 base at V and 4 bases at J, leaving 12 bases unmatched. The CDR3 sequence is CASSLPFGQDVPDTQYF. CDR3 nucleotide sequence: TGTGCCAGCAGCTTGCCTTTTGGACAGGATGTCCCAGATACGCAGTATTTT.

The chain uses TRBV29-1 and TRBJ1-2, with a tentative D call TRBD1 (5 bases). Trimming left V 7 bases short and J 3 bases short, with 9 bases between. The CDR3 totals 11 residues. CDR1 is SQVTM, CDR2 ANQGSEA, per germline. The CDR3 region has the DNA TGCAGCGAAGGGGCAGACTATGGCTACACCTTC. Its protein product is CSEGADYGYTF. Together with reference TRBV29-1 and TRBJ1-2, the CDR3 gives the full variable domain: SAVISQKPSRDICQRGTSLTIQCQVDSQVTMMFWYRQQPGQSLTLIATANQGSEATYESGFVIDKFPISRPNLTFSTLTVSNMSPEDSSIYLCSEGADYGYTFGSGTRLTVV.

The chain carries TRBV5-1 and TRBJ2-7; 8 bases map to TRBD1. CDR1 SGHRS and CDR2 YFSETQ come from the germline V gene. The junction had 10 bases not matched to a gene; V was cut back by 2 bases and J by 3 bases. The CDR3 is 16 residues long. The CDR3: CASSFSEGQGGYEQYF. CDR3 bases: TGCGCCAGCAGCTTCTCTGAAGGACAGGGAGGCTACGAGCAGTACTTC.

This rearrangement joins TRBV28 to TRBJ2-1; 8 bases fit TRBD1. Trimming cost V 5 bases and J 2 bases; bases outside gene matches: 8. The CDR3 contains 16 residues. From germline, CDR1 is MDHEN and CDR2 SYDVKM. This chain's CDR3 is CASSPSAGGTYNEQFF. CDR3 in DNA: TGTGCCAGCAGTCCCTCCGCAGGGGGCACCTACAATGAGCAGTTCTTC.

The rearrangement joins TRBV4-1 to TRBJ2-6; TRBD1 agrees at 7 bases. The CDR3 sequence is 19 residues long. The germline gives CDR1 MGHRA, CDR2 YSYEKL. The V and J ends lost 3 bases and 0 bases, in that order; junction bases with no gene match: 11. CDR3 DNA: TGCGCCAGCAGCCATGATACCGGGACAGCCGCCTCTGGGGCCAACGTCCTGACTTTC. It codes for CASSHDTGTAASGANVLTF.

The chain carries TRBV2 and TRBJ2-7; no reliable D call. V was cut by 4 bases and J by 0 bases, with 13 bases left in between. This CDR3 spans 15 amino acids. CDR1 is SNHLY and CDR2 is FYNNEI in the germline V gene. The CDR3 DNA reads TGTGCCAGCAGTGGAATGGGTCGGATCTCCTACGAGCAGTACTTC. Encoded protein: CASSGMGRISYEQYF.

The V gene is TRBV29-1, the J gene TRBJ2-2; the match to TRBD1 covers 8 bases. The V gene end was trimmed by 5 bases and the J gene end by 4 bases; junction bases not matched to a gene: 3. Germline-derived CDR1 and CDR2 are SQVTM and ANQGSEA. The CDR3 runs 13 residues. In DNA form, the CDR3 reads TGCAGCGTTCATCAGGGGGCCACCGGGGAGCTGTTTTTT. Its protein is CSVHQGATGELFF.

This clone was seen just once. V is TRBV4-2 and J is TRBJ2-4; D unresolved. Germline loops: CDR1 LGHNA, CDR2 YNFKEQ. This CDR3 has 14 amino acids. The V end was cut by 4 bases, the J end by 5 bases, with 12 bases between. The CDR3, as DNA: TGTGCCAGCAGCCCGCGGCGGATTGAAAACATTCAGTACTTC. Translation: CASSPRRIENIQYF.

V and J are TRBV29-1 and TRBJ2-7; 9 bases match TRBD2. The trim removed 3 bases at V and 2 bases at J, leaving 14 bases unmatched. Germline lookup yields CDR1 SQVTM and CDR2 ANQGSEA. The CDR3 contains 17 residues. CDR3 DNA: TGCAGCGTTGAGGGCAGAAGGACTAGCGCAAATACCTACGAGCAGTACTTC. As protein: CSVEGRRTSANTYEQYF.

This rearrangement joins TRBV28 to TRBJ1-2, with a tentative D call TRBD1 (5 bases). Germline V gene sequence: CDR1 MDHEN, CDR2 SYDVKM. V lost 2 bases and J lost 0, with 10 bases in between. The CDR3 loop spans 15 amino acids. The CDR3 sequence: CASSLGGEPNYGYTF. The CDR3 DNA reads as TGTGCCAGCAGTTTAGGGGGGGAACCTAACTATGGCTACACCTTC.

The V gene is TRBV7-9, the J gene TRBJ1-4; the match to TRBD1 covers 8 bases. Trimming cost V 1 base and J 7 bases; bases outside gene matches: 8. This CDR3 region has 16 residues. In germline, CDR1 is SEHNR, CDR2 FQNEAQ (reference sequence). The CDR3 DNA reads as TGTGCCAGCAGCTTAGGACAGGGGTCGGTGAGTGAAAAACTGTTTTTT. Its translation: CASSLGQGSVSEKLFF.

This clone was detected a few times. The chain uses TRBV7-9 and TRBJ2-7; tentative D call: TRBD1 (5 bases). Between the trimmed V and J ends, which lost 5 bases and 3 bases, there was a span of 8 bases. The CDR3 spans 12 residues. Germline V CDR1 and CDR2: SEHNR, FQNEAQ (reference sequence). CDR3 in DNA: TGTGCCAGCAGCAATACAGGCTACGAGCAGTACTTC. Protein product: CASSNTGYEQYF. The whole variable domain, filled in from reference TRBV7-9 and TRBJ2-7, reads DTGVSQNPRHKITKRGQNVTFRCDPISEHNRLYWYRQTLGQGPEFLTYFQNEAQLEKSRLLSDRFSAERPKGSFSTLEIQRTEQGDSAMYLCASSNTGYEQYFGPGTRLTVT.

This clone was observed a single time. This sequence joins TRBV5-1 and TRBJ2-7; 15 nucleotides agree with TRBD2. Germline V gene data show CDR1 as SGHRS and CDR2 as YFSETQ. The CDR3 is made up of 16 amino acids. J was trimmed by 2 bases and V by 4 bases; bases with no gene match: 4. The CDR3 here is CASSAGLAGGTYEQYF. The DNA for the CDR3 is TGCGCCAGCAGCGCCGGACTAGCGGGAGGGACCTACGAGCAGTACTTC.

The J gene is TRBJ1-1, the V gene TRBV18, with unresolved D. The length of the CDR3 is 14 residues. Germline CDR1 is KGHSH and CDR2 is LQKENI. V was shortened by 1 base and J by 4 bases, with 10 bases between the two germline ends. This chain's CDR3 is CASSPRTAVTEAFF. For the CDR3, the DNA is TGTGCCAGCTCACCACGGACGGCAGTCACTGAAGCTTTCTTT.

The rearrangement uses TRBV5-1 and TRBJ2-2; a weak D match, TRBD1 (5 bases). The CDR3 contains 15 residues. V lost 2 bases to trimming and J lost 0 bases, with 8 bases between them. Germline V CDR1 and CDR2: SGHRS, YFSETQ. Here the CDR3 reads CASSFATANTGELFF. In DNA form, the CDR3 reads TGCGCCAGCAGCTTCGCGACAGCGAACACCGGGGAGCTGTTTTTT.

The chain is built from TRBV28 and TRBJ1-5; 9 bases align to TRBD1. The CDR3 contains 15 residues. Germline V lookup: CDR1 MDHEN, CDR2 SYDVKM. V shed 6 bases and J 6 bases; nucleotides not matched to a gene: 9. CDR3 in amino acids: CASSTGQGNSQPQHF. CDR3 nucleotide sequence: TGTGCCAGCAGCACGGGACAGGGAAATAGTCAGCCCCAGCATTTT.

This chain connects TRBV19 to TRBJ2-2; 12 positions match TRBD1. This CDR3 comprises 16 residues. Germline CDR1 and CDR2: LNHDA and SQIVND (reference sequence). V dropped 4 bases and J dropped 5; count of bases not matched to a gene: 5. The CDR3 bases are TGTGCCAGTAGTAAGCGGGACAGGGGGCTTACCGGGGAGCTGTTTTTT. Residues: CASSKRDRGLTGELFF.

V is TRBV28 and J is TRBJ1-6; TRBD1 aligns across 9 bases. The CDR3 runs 16 residues. The V gene's germline CDR1 is MDHEN and CDR2 SYDVKM. With V trimmed by 3 bases and J by 8 bases, 8 bases remained unmatched. The CDR3 nucleotides are TGTGCCAGCAGTTTCCTAGGACAGGGGATCTATTCACCCCTCCACTTT. Amino acid sequence: CASSFLGQGIYSPLHF.

The rearrangement uses TRBV27 and TRBJ1-2, with 7 bases that match TRBD1. The CDR3 runs to 15 residues. The V gene end was trimmed by 5 bases and the J gene end by 1 base; junction bases not matched to a gene: 7. Germline CDR1 is MNHEY and CDR2 is SMNVEV (reference sequence). Written as DNA, the CDR3 is TGTGCCAGCAGTCGCACGGCAGGGGGTAACTATGGCTACACCTTC. The encoded protein is CASSRTAGGNYGYTF.

The chain joins TRBV19 to TRBJ2-7, with D maybe TRBD2 (5 bases). The CDR3 extends over 15 amino acids. Per germline, CDR1 LNHDA and CDR2 SQIVND (reference sequence). The ends were cut back, 3 bases at V and 5 bases at J, with 17 bases in the middle. CDR3 bases: TGTGCCAGTAGTATCTACTATGAGGGTCGGAACGAGCAGTACTTC. Translating it yields CASSIYYEGRNEQYF.

This CDR3 is CASRGGAGVESRYEQYF. CDR3 coding DNA: TGCGCCAGCAGGGGAGGGGCAGGGGTAGAGAGTCGGTACGAGCAGTACTTC. J is TRBJ2-7 and V is TRBV5-1; D may be TRBD2 (7 bases). The ends were cut back, 5 bases at V and 4 bases at J, with 25 bases in the middle. Germline V gene lookup returns CDR1 SGHRS and CDR2 YFSETQ. This CDR3 comprises 17 residues. The full variable domain, in which reference TRBV5-1 and TRBJ2-7 provide the parts outside the CDR3, is KAGVTQTPRYLIKTRGQQVTLSCSPISGHRSVSWYQQTPGQGLQFLFEYFSETQRNKGNFPGRFSGRQFSNSRSEMNVSTLELGDSALYLCASRGGAGVESRYEQYFGPGTRLTVT.

The chain couples TRBV7-2 to TRBJ2-1; a weak D match, TRBD2 (5 bases). There are 16 residues in the CDR3. The germline CDR1 and CDR2 sequences are SGHTA and FQGNSA. V was clipped by 1 base and J by 1 base, with 11 bases between them. CDR3 amino acids: CASSLVASRSYNEQFF. CDR3 in DNA: TGTGCCAGCAGCTTAGTAGCGTCAAGATCCTACAATGAGCAGTTCTTC.

The chain uses TRBV7-2 and TRBJ1-2; D is uncertain. CDR1 and CDR2 from the germline V gene are SGHTA and FQGNSA. The CDR3 length is 15 residues. Trimming removed 5 bases from V and 2 bases from J, with 15 bases in between. CDR3 residues: CASSPPQGRNYGYTF. As DNA, the CDR3 is TGTGCCAGCAGCCCCCCTCAAGGGCGGAACTATGGCTACACCTTC.